One sample yielded the 14 T cell receptor beta chains listed below, sequenced in a study of cytomegalovirus exposure and HLA in healthy donors. PCR was performed using 60 Vbeta and 13 Jbeta primers. TCRdb keeps only in-frame clones here, not all; method: immunoSEQ multiplex PCR. The sample holds 150,000 to 200,000 clones, roughly 74% seen once. Material: PBMCs. The origin of the receptors is a man aged 18 to 30 in good health and CMV-seropositive.

In its sample, this clone was seen a few times. CDR3 in DNA: TGTGCCAGCAGCTTAGGTGGGACAACTGGAAACACCATATATTTT. This translates into CASSLGGTTGNTIYF. The V gene is TRBV7-2, the J gene TRBJ1-3; D may be TRBD1 (6 bases). The V gene's germline CDR1 is SGHTA and CDR2 FQGNSA. The ends were cut back, 1 base at V and 2 bases at J, with 9 bases in the middle. This CDR3 region has 15 residues.

This clone was recorded a few times. CDR3 nucleotide sequence: TGTGCCAGCAGCAAGGGAGTGGTAACTGAAGCTTTCTTT. Protein sequence: CASSKGVVTEAFF. The rearrangement links TRBV11-3 to TRBJ1-1; no firm D call. Trimming removed 5 bases at V and 5 bases at J, with 12 bases between. The CDR3 spans 13 residues. The V gene's germline CDR1 is SGHNT and CDR2 YENEEA.

The rearrangement links TRBV19 to TRBJ1-3; 9 bases are shared with TRBD1. The CDR3 spans 18 residues. Unmatched junction bases numbered 9, after V lost 3 bases and J lost 0 bases. The germline gives CDR1 LNHDA, CDR2 SQIVND (reference sequence). The CDR3 reads CASSIGTGQRISGNTIYF. The CDR3 coding sequence is TGTGCCAGTAGTATTGGGACAGGGCAACGGATCTCTGGAAACACCATATATTTT.

The gene calls are TRBV2 and TRBJ1-5; TRBD1 is a possible D gene (5 bases). Trimming removed 3 bases from V and 5 bases from J, with 11 bases in between. The germline V gene has CDR1 SNHLY and CDR2 FYNNEI. The CDR3 sequence is 14 residues long. CDR3 protein: CASSDLAGYQPQHF. The CDR3 DNA reads as TGTGCCAGCAGTGATCTCGCAGGGTATCAGCCCCAGCATTTT.

The chain combines TRBV10-3 with TRBJ2-5, with 9 nucleotides matching TRBD2. CDR1 ENHRY and CDR2 SYGVKD come from the germline V gene. The CDR3 runs to 15 residues. V lost 8 bases, J lost 5 bases, and 12 bases stayed unmatched. In nucleotides, the CDR3 is TGTGCCATCGGATCGGCGGGAGGGCCTGAGGAGACCCAGTACTTC. Amino acid sequence: CAIGSAGGPEETQYF.

V gene TRBV5-4 combines with J gene TRBJ2-1; TRBD2 aligns across 14 bases. Per the germline V gene, CDR1 is SGHNT and CDR2 is YYREEE (reference sequence). The length of the CDR3 is 17 residues. V lost 3 bases, J lost 3 bases, and 5 bases stayed unmatched. CDR3 sequence reads: CASSSGLAGAGYNEQFF. CDR3 DNA sequence: TGTGCCAGCAGCTCGGGACTAGCGGGAGCGGGCTACAATGAGCAGTTCTTC.

The V and J genes are TRBV27 and TRBJ2-1; D might be TRBD2 (6 bases). V was cut by 0 bases and J by 1 base, with 10 bases left in between. The CDR3 extends over 16 amino acids. CDR1 is MNHEY and CDR2 is SMNVEV in the germline V gene (reference sequence). The CDR3 nucleotides read TGTGCCAGCAGTTTATCGATGCGGGAATCCTACAATGAGCAGTTCTTC. Translated, it gives CASSLSMRESYNEQFF.

This rearrangement joins TRBV15 to TRBJ1-5; D is uncertain. V was trimmed by 0 bases and J by 6 bases, leaving 15 bases between them. The CDR3 contains 16 residues. Germline assignment: CDR1 LNHNV and CDR2 YYDKDF (reference sequence). CDR3 residues: CATSRDQSLRAQPQHF. Here the CDR3 DNA reads TGTGCCACCAGCAGAGATCAAAGCCTACGAGCTCAGCCCCAGCATTTT. Based on the CDR3 plus reference TRBV15 and TRBJ1-5, the full variable domain is DAMVIQNPRYQVTQFGKPVTLSCSQTLNHNVMYWYQQKSSQAPKLLFHYYDKDFNNEADTPDNFQSRRPNTSFCFLDIRSPGLGDTAMYLCATSRDQSLRAQPQHFGDGTRLSIL.

This clone was detected a few times. CDR3 loop: CASSLIAGAAGELFF. As DNA, the CDR3 is TGTGCCAGCAGCTTGATCGCGGGAGCGGCCGGGGAGCTGTTTTTT. This sequence joins TRBV5-4 and TRBJ2-2; 7 bases fit TRBD2. V shed 1 base, J shed 6 bases, and the junction held 6 bases outside the gene matches. This CDR3 is built from 15 residues. CDR1 is SGHNT and CDR2 is YYREEE in the germline V gene (reference sequence).

This sequence joins TRBV5-1 and TRBJ2-1, with 7 bases that match TRBD2. Trimming cost V 0 bases and J 3 bases; bases outside gene matches: 0. CDR1 and CDR2 from the germline V gene are SGHRS and YFSETQ. The CDR3 contains 14 residues. CDR3 DNA sequence: TGCGCCAGCAGCTTGGGCGGGGGCTACAATGAGCAGTTCTTC. It codes for CASSLGGGYNEQFF.

The V call is TRBV4-2, the J call TRBJ2-1; D is possibly TRBD2 (5 bases). The CDR3 has 17 amino acids. Looked up from germline, CDR1 is LGHNA and CDR2 is YNFKEQ. V lost 0 bases, J lost 3 bases, and 15 bases lay in between. CDR3 sequence: CASSQDPTRSGYNEQFF. CDR3 sequence (DNA): TGTGCCAGCAGCCAAGACCCCACTAGATCAGGCTACAATGAGCAGTTCTTC.

The genes are TRBV10-2 and TRBJ1-4; the match to TRBD1 covers 7 bases. Germline assignment: CDR1 WSHSY and CDR2 SAAADI. V trimming: 0 bases; J trimming: 3 bases; junction bases outside the gene matches: 7. The CDR3 consists of 17 residues. CDR3 sequence (DNA): TGCGCCAGCAGTGAGTCAGCCCATAGGGGGCCTAATGAAAAACTGTTTTTT. It yields the protein CASSESAHRGPNEKLFF.

The V gene is TRBV29-1, the J gene TRBJ2-5; D ambiguous. Trimming took off 3 bases at V and 3 bases at J, with 8 bases between the two ends. The germline CDR1 and CDR2 sequences are SQVTM and ANQGSEA. This CDR3 is 12 amino acids long. CDR3 region: CSVDVVEETQYF. The CDR3 DNA reads TGCAGCGTTGATGTAGTGGAAGAGACCCAGTACTTC.

The genes are TRBV27 and TRBJ2-5; D remains unclear. Germline CDR1 MNHEY, CDR2 SMNVEV (reference sequence). The V end was cut by 6 bases, the J end by 0 bases, with 14 bases between. The CDR3 contains 15 residues. The CDR3 DNA reads as TGTGCCAGCAGGAGAGCAATCTCTAACCAAGAGACCCAGTACTTC. Its translation: CASRRAISNQETQYF.